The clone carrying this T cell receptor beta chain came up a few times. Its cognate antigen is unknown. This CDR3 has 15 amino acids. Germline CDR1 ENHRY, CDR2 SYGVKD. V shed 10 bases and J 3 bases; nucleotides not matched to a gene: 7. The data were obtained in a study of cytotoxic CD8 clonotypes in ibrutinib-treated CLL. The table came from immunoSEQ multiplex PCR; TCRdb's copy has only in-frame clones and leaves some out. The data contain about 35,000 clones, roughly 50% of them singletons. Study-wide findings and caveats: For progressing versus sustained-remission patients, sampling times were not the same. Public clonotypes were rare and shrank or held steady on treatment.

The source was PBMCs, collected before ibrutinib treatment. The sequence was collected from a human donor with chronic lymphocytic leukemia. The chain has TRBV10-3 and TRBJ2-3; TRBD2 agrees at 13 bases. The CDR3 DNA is TGTGCCACCCGGACTAGCGGGGGACCGACAGATACGCAGTATTTT. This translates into CATRTSGGPTDTQYF.